The 2 T cell receptor beta chains presented below share a single source sample, sequenced in a study of blood T cell repertoires in COVID-19 (dated by TCRdb to the early 2020s). Receptor libraries were prepared by the immunoSEQ multiplex PCR assay. TCRdb retrieved this table from immuneACCESS and kept in-frame rearrangements only. Not all clones are present; in checked studies, unresolved V genes account for under half, and no reason is known for the remainder. Recorded for this sample are roughly 330,000 clones; about 90% of them occurred a single time. The top ten hold approximately 5% of the sample. The sequenced sample consisted of PBMCs or T cells enriched from blood (not recorded which). These receptors were collected from a woman in her thirties who had recovered from COVID-19.

This clone is a singleton in its sample. The chain joins TRBV28 to TRBJ1-1; a weak D match, TRBD1 (5 bases). CDR3 length: 16 amino acids. V lost 6 bases to trimming and J lost 0 bases, with 17 bases between them. Germline values: CDR1 MDHEN, CDR2 SYDVKM. The CDR3 reads CASSGQGSPMNTEAFF. The CDR3 DNA sequence: TGTGCCAGCAGCGGCCAGGGCTCGCCGATGAACACTGAAGCTTTCTTT.

CDR3: CASSQLGTSGGLAKNIQYF. The CDR3 nucleotides are TGTGCCAGCAGTCAGCTAGGGACTAGCGGGGGTCTAGCCAAAAACATTCAGTACTTC. The chain recombines TRBV3-1 (or the pseudogene TRBV3-2) with TRBJ2-4, with TRBD2 matching over 14 bases. Germline V gene data show CDR1 as LGHDT and CDR2 as YNNKEL (reference sequence). Trimming removed 6 bases from V and 0 bases from J; junction bases left unmatched: 10. This CDR3 spans 19 amino acids.